The rows below give T cell receptor beta chains drawn from one sample of a study of blood T cells in healthy people across ages. TCRdb itself ran the 5' RACE reads through MiXCR, one entry per CDR3 protein. Of about 650,000 distinct CDR3 sequences in the sample, 32% were seen once. The specimen was blood. These receptors came from a woman of 80 years or more in good health. Both conserved end residues are part of each CDR3. A D gene is named only where the DNA matches it firmly. Expanded clones get a size class; other rows say once, few or many, or leave the size out.

clone_size	j_call	d_call	v_call	cdr3_nt	cdr3_aa
many	TRBJ2-1	TRBD1	TRBV3-1	TGTGCCAGCAGCCAAGATCCCCAGGGGGCCTACAATGAGCAGTTCTTC	CASSQDPQGAYNEQFF
many	TRBJ1-2	NA	TRBV10-3	TGTGCCATCAGTGAGTCACAGGGTAGAAACTATGGCTACACCTTC	CAISESQGRNYGYTF
NA	TRBJ2-7	NA	TRBV7-2	TGTGCCAGCAGCTTTAGGACCCAAACCTACGAGCAGTACTTC	CASSFRTQTYEQYF
many	TRBJ2-7	TRBD2	TRBV20-1	TGCAGTGCTAGAGGACTAGCCCGTGGTAACGAGCAGTACTTC	CSARGLARGNEQYF
many	TRBJ1-2	TRBD1	TRBV29-1	TGCAGCGTTACTACCGGGACAGGGGGCTACACCTTC	CSVTTGTGGYTF
many	TRBJ1-2	NA	TRBV18	TGTGCCAGCTCCGACAGGTCCGTGTCCCTCTATGGCTACACCTTC	CASSDRSVSLYGYTF
many	TRBJ2-3	NA	TRBV11-2	TGTGCCAGCAGCTTAGGCGGCAGGGCGGCAGATACGCAGTATTTT	CASSLGGRAADTQYF
many	TRBJ1-1	NA	TRBV7-2	TGTGCCAGCAGCCCCCGTCTCATGAACACTGAAGCTTTCTTT	CASSPRLMNTEAFF
NA	TRBJ2-7	NA	TRBV4-2	TGTGCCAGCAGCCAAGATTTGCACGAGCAGTACTTC	CASSQDLHEQYF
NA	TRBJ1-1	NA	TRBV7-2	TGTGCCAGCAGCCCCTATACACGGAACACTGAAGCTTTCTTT	CASSPYTRNTEAFF
NA	TRBJ1-5	NA	TRBV6-6	TGTGCCAGCATACCACAGGGCAATCAGCCCCAGCATTTT	CASIPQGNQPQHF
many	TRBJ2-1	NA	TRBV12-3/TRBV12-4	TGTGCCAGCAGTTTCGAGCCCAGCTCCTACAATGAGCAGTTCTTC	CASSFEPSSYNEQFF
many	TRBJ1-1	TRBD1	TRBV20-1	TGCAGTGCCCGGCGGCAGGGGGGCACTGAAGCTTTCTTT	CSARRQGGTEAFF
NA	TRBJ2-7	NA	TRBV5-1	TGCGCCAGCAGCTTGTTTATCCAGAACTCCAAAAACTCCTACGAGCAGTACTTC	CASSLFIQNSKNSYEQYF
NA	TRBJ2-5	NA	TRBV7-2	TGTGCCAGCAGCTTAACGCAGAGCGAGACCCAGTACTTC	CASSLTQSETQYF
many	TRBJ2-7	NA	TRBV29-1	TGCAGCGTGAGGGGTTTCTACGAGCAGTACTTC	CSVRGFYEQYF
NA	TRBJ2-1	TRBD1	TRBV7-3	TGTGCCAGCAGCTTGGATGGACAGGGCGATGAGCAGTTCTTC	CASSLDGQGDEQFF
many	TRBJ2-3	NA	TRBV7-3	TGTGCCAGCAGCGCCCCACTAGGCTCTATGTCAGATACGCAGTATTTT	CASSAPLGSMSDTQYF
many	TRBJ2-1	TRBD1	TRBV7-2	TGTGCCAGCAGCCAAACCGGGACAGGGCGCGAGCAGTTCTTC	CASSQTGTGREQFF
NA	TRBJ1-1	NA	TRBV6-2/TRBV6-3	TGTGCCAGCAGCCAACAGGGTTCGGTTACTGAAGCTTTCTTT	CASSQQGSVTEAFF
NA	TRBJ2-7	TRBD1	TRBV27	TGTGCCAGCAGTTTAAGAGGGGGCGGTCACCTCTCCTACGAGCAGTACTTC	CASSLRGGGHLSYEQYF
many	TRBJ1-1	NA	TRBV7-9	TGTGCCAGCAGCTTCCGGGACCAAGCTTTCTTT	CASSFRDQAFF
once	TRBJ1-2	NA	TRBV10-3	TGTGCCTCGACGGGCTTAACTAACTATGGCTACACCTTC	CASTGLTNYGYTF
many	TRBJ2-1	NA	TRBV12-3/TRBV12-4	TGTGCCAGCATGTCGACGGGACTGTACAATGAGCAGTTCTTC	CASMSTGLYNEQFF
many	TRBJ2-1	NA	TRBV20-1	TGCAGTGCTAGGGCCCTGGTTAGTTTCCATGAGCAGTTCTTC	CSARALVSFHEQFF
NA	TRBJ2-6	NA	TRBV28	TGTGCCAGCAGTCCCATCCTTGGGGAGACCCGCTCTGGGGCCAACGTCCTGACTTTC	CASSPILGETRSGANVLTF
NA	TRBJ1-2	TRBD1	TRBV30	TGTGCCTTATCCAGGGGGGGATTAGACTATGGCTACACCTTC	CALSRGGLDYGYTF
NA	TRBJ2-5	NA	TRBV29-1	TGCAGCGTTGATGAGCAGAGCGACCAAGAGACCCAGTACTTC	CSVDEQSDQETQYF
few	TRBJ1-1	NA	TRBV27	TGTGCCAGCAGCCGGACGTCGATGAACACTGAAGCTTTCTTT	CASSRTSMNTEAFF
few	TRBJ2-1	NA	TRBV29-1	TGCAGTGCCGACTCGGGTTACAATGAGCAGTTCTTC	CSADSGYNEQFF
NA	TRBJ1-5	NA	TRBV5-5	TGTGCCAGCAGCTTACAGCCGCAAAGCAATCAGCCCCAGCATTTT	CASSLQPQSNQPQHF
many	TRBJ2-7	NA	TRBV5-6	TGTGCCAGCAGCTTGGGGGGGGACGTCTACGAGCAGTACTTC	CASSLGGDVYEQYF
few	TRBJ2-2	NA	TRBV28	TGTGCCAGCAGTTCCCACGGAGGGGGCGGTGGCACCGGGGAGCTGTTTTTT	CASSSHGGGGGTGELFF
NA	TRBJ2-1	NA	TRBV27	TGTGCCAGCGGAGGAGGGGGCAAGCAGTTCTTC	CASGGGGKQFF